This T cell receptor beta chain came from a study of blood T cell repertoires in COVID-19. Across the study: Acute-phase and convalescent COVID-19 samples originated in the United States, Italy and Spain.

In the original workflow: Reference gene primer amplification yielded estimated nucleated cell counts. Data came from immunoSEQ multiplex PCR; TCRdb stores just in-frame clones and leaves some out. V and J calls and clone size are given by that table; D and trimming were obtained from the DNA. The profile shows 210,000 or so clones, 80% to 90% of them singletons. Participant-reported clinical history was the basis for cohort assignment. Per germline, CDR1 LGHDT and CDR2 YNNKEL (reference sequence). The CDR3 is made up of 18 amino acids. J lost 4 bases, V lost 0 bases, and 9 bases had no gene match. The sequence was obtained from a woman in her 50s in a cohort exposed to, infected with or recovered from COVID-19 (not recorded which). The chain uses TRBV3-1 (or the pseudogene TRBV3-2) and TRBJ2-2, with 9 bases identical to TRBD2. The sequenced material came from PBMCs or T cells enriched from blood (not recorded which). The CDR3 is CASSQDVASGVGTGELFF. The CDR3, as DNA: TGTGCCAGCAGCCAAGATGTAGCTAGCGGGGTAGGCACCGGGGAGCTGTTTTTT.